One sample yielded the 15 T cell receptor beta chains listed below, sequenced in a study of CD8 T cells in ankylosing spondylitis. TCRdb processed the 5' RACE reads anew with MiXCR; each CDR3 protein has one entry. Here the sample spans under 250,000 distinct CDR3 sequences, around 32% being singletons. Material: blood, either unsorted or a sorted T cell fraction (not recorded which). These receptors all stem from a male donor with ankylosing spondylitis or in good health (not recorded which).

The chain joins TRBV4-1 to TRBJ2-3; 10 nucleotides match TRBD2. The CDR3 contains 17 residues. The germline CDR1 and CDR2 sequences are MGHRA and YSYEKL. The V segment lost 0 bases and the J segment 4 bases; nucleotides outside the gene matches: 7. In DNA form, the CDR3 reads TGCGCCAGCAGCCAAGAGGCGGGACTAGCGATTCCAGATACGCAGTATTTT. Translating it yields CASSQEAGLAIPDTQYF.

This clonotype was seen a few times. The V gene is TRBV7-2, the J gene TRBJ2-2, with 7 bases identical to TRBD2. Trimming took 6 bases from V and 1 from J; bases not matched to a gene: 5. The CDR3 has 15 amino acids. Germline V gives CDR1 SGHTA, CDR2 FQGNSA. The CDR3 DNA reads TGTGCCAGCAGTGTTGTAGCGGGGAACACCGGGGAGCTGTTTTTT. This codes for CASSVVAGNTGELFF.

The CDR3 here is CASSPNRQGAGELFF. CDR3 in DNA: TGTGCCAGCTCACCTAACCGACAGGGGGCCGGGGAGCTGTTTTTT. The chain carries TRBV18 and TRBJ2-2, with 9 bases matching TRBD1. The CDR3 is 15 amino acids. CDR1 and CDR2 from the germline V gene are KGHSH and LQKENI. After removal of 3 bases from V and 6 bases from J, the junction contained 5 bases not matched to a gene.

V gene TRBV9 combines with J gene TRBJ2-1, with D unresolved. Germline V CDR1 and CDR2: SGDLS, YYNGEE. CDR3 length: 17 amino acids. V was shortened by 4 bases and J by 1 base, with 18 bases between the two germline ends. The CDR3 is CASSQPLKGDSYNEQFF. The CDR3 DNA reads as TGTGCCAGCAGCCAACCGCTCAAAGGAGATTCCTACAATGAGCAGTTCTTC.

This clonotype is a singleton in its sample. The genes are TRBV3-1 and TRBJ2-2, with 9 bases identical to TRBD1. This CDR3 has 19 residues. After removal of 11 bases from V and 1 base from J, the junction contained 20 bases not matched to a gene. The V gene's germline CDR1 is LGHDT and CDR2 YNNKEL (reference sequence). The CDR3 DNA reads TGTGCCTCCAGCCAAGGTCCCCCGTACAGGGGGCTGAACACCGGGGAGCTGTTTTTT. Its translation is CASSQGPPYRGLNTGELFF.

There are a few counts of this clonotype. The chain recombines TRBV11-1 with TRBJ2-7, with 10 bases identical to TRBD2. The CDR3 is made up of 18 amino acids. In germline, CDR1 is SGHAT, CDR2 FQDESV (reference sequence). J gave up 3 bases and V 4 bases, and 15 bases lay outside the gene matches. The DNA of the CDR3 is TGTGCCAGCAGCTCGACGGTTCCGGAGACTAGCGGGTTCTACGAGCAGTACTTC. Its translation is CASSSTVPETSGFYEQYF.

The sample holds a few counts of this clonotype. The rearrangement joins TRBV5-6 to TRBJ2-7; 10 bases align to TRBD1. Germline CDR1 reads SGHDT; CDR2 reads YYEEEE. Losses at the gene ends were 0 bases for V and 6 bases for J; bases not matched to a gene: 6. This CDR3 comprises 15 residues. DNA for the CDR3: TGTGCCAGCAGCTTGGGTTTGACAGGGGGCCGCGAGCAGTACTTC. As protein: CASSLGLTGGREQYF.

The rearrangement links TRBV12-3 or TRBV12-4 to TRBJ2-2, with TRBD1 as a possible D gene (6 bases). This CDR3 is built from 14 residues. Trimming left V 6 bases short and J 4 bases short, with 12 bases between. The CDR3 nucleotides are TGTGCCAGCAGGGATCCCAGGGGCACCGGGGAGCTGTTTTTT. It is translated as CASRDPRGTGELFF.

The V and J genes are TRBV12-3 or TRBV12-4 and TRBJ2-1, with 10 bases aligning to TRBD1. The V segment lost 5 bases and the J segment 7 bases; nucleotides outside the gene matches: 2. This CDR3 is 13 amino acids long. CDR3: CASSGGQGNEQFF. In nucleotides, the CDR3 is TGTGCCAGCAGTGGGGGACAGGGGAATGAGCAGTTCTTC.

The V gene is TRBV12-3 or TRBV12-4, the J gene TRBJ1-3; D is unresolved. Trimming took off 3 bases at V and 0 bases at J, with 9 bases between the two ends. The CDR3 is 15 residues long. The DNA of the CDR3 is TGTGCCAGCAGTTTTCCGGGGTTCTCTGGAAACACCATATATTTT. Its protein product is CASSFPGFSGNTIYF.

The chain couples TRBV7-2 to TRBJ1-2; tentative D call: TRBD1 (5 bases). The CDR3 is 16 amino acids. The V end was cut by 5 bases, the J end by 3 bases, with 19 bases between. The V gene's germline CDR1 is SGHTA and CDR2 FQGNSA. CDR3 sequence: CASSQGRSLRDYGYTF. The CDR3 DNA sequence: TGTGCCAGCAGCCAGGGACGGAGTCTCCGGGACTATGGCTACACCTTC.

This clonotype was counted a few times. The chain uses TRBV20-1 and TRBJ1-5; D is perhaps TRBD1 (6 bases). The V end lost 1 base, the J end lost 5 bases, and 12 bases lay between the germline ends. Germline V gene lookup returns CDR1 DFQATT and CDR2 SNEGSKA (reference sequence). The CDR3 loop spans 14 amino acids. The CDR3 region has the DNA TGCAGTGCTAGAGTAGGGACAACCTATCAGCCCCAGCATTTT. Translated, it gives CSARVGTTYQPQHF.

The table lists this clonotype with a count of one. In DNA form, the CDR3 reads TGTGCCAGCACCATGACAGGGGATAAGACCACTGAAGCTTTCTTT. Translated: CASTMTGDKTTEAFF. This chain links TRBV6-2 or TRBV6-3 with TRBJ1-1; 8 bases match TRBD1. With V trimmed by 7 bases and J by 4 bases, 11 bases remained unmatched. Germline V CDR1 and CDR2: MNHEY, SVGEGT. This CDR3 is 15 amino acids long.

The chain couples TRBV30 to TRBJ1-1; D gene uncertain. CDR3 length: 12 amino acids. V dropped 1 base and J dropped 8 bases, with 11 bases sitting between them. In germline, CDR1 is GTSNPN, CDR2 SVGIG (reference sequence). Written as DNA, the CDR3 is TGTGCCTGGAGTGACTGGAGAATAGAAGCTTTCTTT. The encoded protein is CAWSDWRIEAFF.

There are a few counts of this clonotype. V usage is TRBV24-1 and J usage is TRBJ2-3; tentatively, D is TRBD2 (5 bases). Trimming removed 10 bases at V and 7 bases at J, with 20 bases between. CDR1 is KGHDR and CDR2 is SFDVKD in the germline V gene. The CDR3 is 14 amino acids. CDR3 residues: CATAIPRVRHTQYF. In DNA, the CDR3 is TGTGCCACTGCTATTCCGCGGGTCCGGCATACGCAGTATTTT.